Listed below are T cell receptor beta chains from one sample, sequenced in a study of T cells after yellow fever vaccination. MiXCR was run by TCRdb on the 5' RACE reads, yielding one entry per CDR3 protein. Here the sample spans about 300,000 distinct CDR3 sequences, around 10% being singletons. The specimen was CD4+ T cells sorted from PBMCs, collected 5 days after the yellow fever booster vaccination. The receptor set was obtained from a man aged 18 to 35 who received the YFV17D yellow fever vaccine. Both conserved end residues are part of each CDR3. Fields, in order: clone size, D gene, J gene, V gene, CDR3 protein, CDR3 DNA. A D gene is named only where the DNA matches it firmly. Some rows mark clone size as missing; the rest say once, few, many or name a class of expanded clone.

>few|.|TRBJ1-1|TRBV7-2
CASSLGGIIMNTEAFF
TGTGCCAGCAGCTTAGGGGGGATTATTATGAACACTGAAGCTTTCTTT
>many|.|TRBJ1-2|TRBV4-1
CASSQDRGVGYGYTF
TGCGCCAGCAGCCAAGATCGCGGGGTAGGCTATGGCTACACCTTC
>many|.|TRBJ1-4|TRBV12-3/TRBV12-4
CASSLGEKLFF
TGTGCCAGCAGTTTAGGCGAAAAACTGTTTTTT
>few|.|TRBJ1-1|TRBV25-1
CASSVRRRVYTEAFF
TGTGCCAGCAGTGTAAGGCGTCGAGTGTACACTGAAGCTTTCTTT
>few|.|TRBJ1-5|TRBV4-1
CASSPRRGAGGQPQHF
TGCGCCAGCAGCCCGAGGAGAGGGGCCGGTGGCCAGCCCCAGCATTTT
>.|TRBD2|TRBJ2-3|TRBV7-2
CASSRGGGRSTDTQYF
TGTGCCAGCAGCCGGGGGGGTGGACGGAGCACAGATACGCAGTATTTT
>.|.|TRBJ2-3|TRBV5-4
CASSQGVNTQYF
TGTGCCAGCAGCCAAGGAGTGAATACGCAGTATTTT
>many|.|TRBJ2-1|TRBV18
CASSPPGGYNEQFF
TGTGCCAGCTCACCACCGGGCGGATACAATGAGCAGTTCTTC
>few|.|TRBJ2-5|TRBV5-1
CASSLYIRETQYF
TGCGCCAGCAGCTTGTATATAAGAGAGACCCAGTACTTC
>few|.|TRBJ1-2|TRBV4-2
CASSQDLTGYGYTF
TGTGCCAGCAGCCAAGATCTGACGGGCTATGGCTACACCTTC
>few|.|TRBJ2-5|TRBV20-1
CSAPDQPGQETQYF
TGCAGTGCTCCTGATCAACCGGGGCAAGAGACCCAGTACTTC
>.|TRBD1|TRBJ2-7|TRBV30
CAGDRESGEQYF
TGTGCCGGGGACAGGGAAAGCGGCGAGCAGTACTTC
>.|.|TRBJ2-7|TRBV29-1
CSVEVQKNHEQYF
TGCAGCGTTGAAGTACAGAAGAACCACGAGCAGTACTTC
>few|TRBD1|TRBJ2-1|TRBV5-1
CASSRQGPTLYNEQFF
TGCGCCAGCAGCCGACAGGGGCCAACTCTCTACAATGAGCAGTTCTTC
>many|TRBD1|TRBJ2-1|TRBV6-2/TRBV6-3
CASRQDRGSYNEQFF
TGTGCCAGCAGACAGGACAGGGGCTCCTACAATGAGCAGTTCTTC
>.|TRBD1|TRBJ2-1|TRBV4-1
CASSHRDRGLNEQFF
TGCGCCAGCAGCCACCGGGACAGGGGTTTGAATGAGCAGTTCTTC
>few|.|TRBJ2-5|TRBV6-2/TRBV6-3
CASSRLLSLQETQYF
TGTGCCAGCAGCCGGCTTCTGAGCCTCCAAGAGACCCAGTACTTC
>many|TRBD2|TRBJ2-3|TRBV5-1
CASSPSGGLVTDTQYF
TGCGCCAGCAGCCCATCGGGAGGATTAGTGACAGATACGCAGTATTTT
>.|TRBD1|TRBJ1-2|TRBV18
CASSPGQADGGYTF
TGTGCCAGCTCACCTGGACAGGCTGATGGGGGCTACACCTTC